These 15 T cell receptor beta chains share one sample of origin, sequenced in a study of CD8 T cells in ankylosing spondylitis. Study outcomes and limitations: Seemingly characteristic of ankylosing spondylitis blood was a TCR beta motif consisting of about 8 highly homologous variants.

Which antigens these TCRs recognize remains unknown. TCRdb recomputed calls from the 5' RACE reads with MiXCR, one row per CDR3 protein. The sample shows approximately 220,000 distinct CDR3 sequences, approximately 20% of them seen only once. Sequencing was done on a sample of blood, either unsorted or a sorted T cell fraction (not recorded which). These receptors originate from a male donor with ankylosing spondylitis.

The rearrangement links TRBV27 to TRBJ2-7; 10 positions match TRBD2. The V and J ends lost 5 bases and 3 bases, in that order; junction bases with no gene match: 4. This CDR3 comprises 14 residues. CDR1 and CDR2 (germline): MNHEY, SMNVEV (reference sequence). Written as DNA, the CDR3 is TGTGCCAGCAGTCAGGGACTAGCGAACTACGAGCAGTACTTC. Translating gives CASSQGLANYEQYF.

This clonotype came up a few times. V usage is TRBV30 and J usage is TRBJ2-7; D possibly matches TRBD1 or TRBD2 (5 bases each). The CDR3 consists of 12 residues. Germline V gives CDR1 GTSNPN, CDR2 SVGIG (reference sequence). V lost 3 bases, J lost 6 bases, and 12 bases lay in between. The CDR3: CAWSPTGGEQYF. The CDR3 DNA follows: TGTGCCTGGAGCCCAACAGGAGGCGAGCAGTACTTC.

The gene calls are TRBV5-6 and TRBJ2-7, with TRBD1 identical over 10 bases. The trim removed 3 bases at V and 3 bases at J, leaving 12 bases unmatched. CDR1 and CDR2 from the germline V gene are SGHDT and YYEEEE. CDR3 length: 17 residues. The CDR3 region is CASSSGTGVQSLYEQYF. CDR3 DNA sequence: TGTGCCAGCAGCTCCGGGACAGGGGTGCAGTCCCTCTACGAGCAGTACTTC.

This clonotype was seen more than once but under ten times. The rearrangement joins TRBV29-1 to TRBJ2-5, with D perhaps matching TRBD2 (5 bases). Germline-derived CDR1 and CDR2 are SQVTM and ANQGSEA. V lost 0 bases, J lost 5 bases, and 22 bases lay in between. The CDR3 sequence is 17 residues long. The CDR3: CSVEDRGAANLEETQYF. CDR3 nucleotides: TGCAGCGTTGAAGATCGAGGAGCGGCAAACCTGGAGGAGACCCAGTACTTC.

The rearrangement links TRBV3-1 to TRBJ2-7; D may be TRBD1 (5 bases). V was pared by 0 bases and J by 5 bases, with 8 bases between. Germline V gene sequence: CDR1 LGHDT, CDR2 YNNKEL (reference sequence). The CDR3 runs 13 residues. The CDR3 nucleotides are TGTGCCAGCAGCCAAGACAGGGTCCACGAGCAGTACTTC. It codes for CASSQDRVHEQYF.

In regard to this clonotype: The germline gene is not matched at one end of the junction; a read error may be the cause. The V call is TRBV12-3 or TRBV12-4, the J call TRBJ2-3, with 8 nucleotides matching TRBD1. This CDR3 contains 14 residues. In nucleotides, the CDR3 is TGTCCCAGCAGTTTGGACAGGGTCCCAGATACGCAGTATTTT. Its translation is CPSSLDRVPDTQYF.

This clonotype was recorded a few times. The rearrangement uses TRBV3-1 and TRBJ2-7; D is undetermined. The CDR3 consists of 17 residues. V gave up 5 bases and J gave up 2 bases, with 22 bases separating them. The V gene's germline CDR1 is LGHDT and CDR2 YNNKEL (reference sequence). The CDR3 reads CASSSQRGTLSTYEQYF. In DNA, the CDR3 is TGTGCCAGCAGCTCCCAAAGAGGTACACTCTCCACCTACGAGCAGTACTTC.

The chain employs TRBV12-3 or TRBV12-4 and TRBJ2-7; D might be TRBD1 (6 bases). V shed 4 bases and J shed 3 bases, with 13 bases lying between them. This CDR3 has 14 amino acids. The chain's CDR3 is CASSSPDSYYEQYF. The CDR3 bases are TGTGCCAGCAGTTCCCCGGACAGCTACTACGAGCAGTACTTC.

This chain links TRBV12-3 or TRBV12-4 with TRBJ1-1; D gene uncertain. The CDR3 extends over 14 amino acids. V was trimmed by 5 bases and J by 6 bases, leaving 16 bases between them. The chain's CDR3 is CASSNLHPSAEAFF. As DNA, the CDR3 is TGTGCCAGCAGTAACCTACACCCCTCGGCTGAAGCTTTCTTT.

This clonotype was detected only a few times. The rearrangement links TRBV27 to TRBJ2-6; a possible D gene is TRBD2 (6 bases). The V gene's germline CDR1 is MNHEY and CDR2 SMNVEV (reference sequence). Between the trimmed V and J ends, which lost 6 bases and 2 bases, there was a span of 14 bases. This CDR3 spans 16 amino acids. Here the CDR3 DNA reads TGTGCCAGCAGCCTTATCGGAGGGCCTGGGGCCAACGTCCTGACTTTC. It yields the protein CASSLIGGPGANVLTF.

This clonotype was found a few times. This chain links TRBV27 with TRBJ2-1, with D tentatively TRBD2 (6 bases). V lost 7 bases, J lost 0 bases, and 13 bases lay in between. The CDR3 contains 15 residues. CDR1 MNHEY and CDR2 SMNVEV come from the germline V gene (reference sequence). CDR3 nucleotide sequence: TGTGCCAGCACCCGGGACTCAAGCTCCTACAATGAGCAGTTCTTC. Translating gives CASTRDSSSYNEQFF.

The chain has TRBV7-2 and TRBJ2-7; D is possibly TRBD1 (5 bases). The CDR3 covers 13 residues. Per the germline V gene, CDR1 is SGHTA and CDR2 is FQGNSA. V was clipped by 1 base and J by 5 bases, with 9 bases between them. CDR3: CASSLDGADEQYF. The CDR3 bases are TGTGCCAGCAGCTTAGATGGGGCCGACGAGCAGTACTTC.

The gene calls are TRBV20-1 and TRBJ1-1; a weak D match, TRBD1 (6 bases). The germline V and J ends were trimmed by 0 bases and 5 bases, with 13 bases remaining between them. Germline V lookup: CDR1 DFQATT, CDR2 SNEGSKA (reference sequence). The CDR3 sequence is 14 residues long. CDR3 nucleotides: TGCAGTGCTAGAGAATGGACAGATTTTACTGAAGCTTTCTTT. This gives the protein CSAREWTDFTEAFF.

This clonotype was observed a few times. The chain uses TRBV6-2 or TRBV6-3 and TRBJ2-2; D ambiguous. The germline V gene encodes CDR1 MNHEY and CDR2 SVGEGT. CDR3 length: 13 amino acids. The V and J ends lost 0 bases and 5 bases respectively, with 4 bases between them. The chain's CDR3 is CASSYSRTGELFF. CDR3 DNA: TGTGCCAGCAGTTACTCGAGGACCGGGGAGCTGTTTTTT.

In this sample, this clonotype turned up a few times. The chain is built from TRBV28 and TRBJ2-3; 8 positions agree with TRBD1. The junction had 6 bases not matched to a gene; V was cut back by 3 bases and J by 4 bases. This CDR3 comprises 15 residues. Germline V CDR1 and CDR2: MDHEN, SYDVKM. CDR3 DNA sequence: TGTGCCAGCAGTTTGTCCAGGGGGCGCCCAGATACGCAGTATTTT. This sequence encodes CASSLSRGRPDTQYF.